One and the same sample provided the 20 T cell receptor beta chains below, sequenced in a study of cytomegalovirus exposure and HLA in healthy donors. A multiplex PCR was run with 60 Vbeta primers and 13 Jbeta primers. The method was immunoSEQ multiplex PCR; TCRdb's version includes in-frame clones alone and lacks a portion of them. Of around 120,000 clones in the sample, roughly 80% are singletons; the top ten hold 2.7%. The sequenced sample was PBMCs. Source of these receptors: a middle-aged woman in good health and CMV-seropositive.

The genes are TRBV5-4 and TRBJ1-1; D not certain. Germline CDR1 reads SGHNT; CDR2 reads YYREEE (reference sequence). The CDR3 runs to 12 residues. The V gene lost 4 bases and the J gene lost 5 bases, with 9 bases spanning the gap. In DNA, the CDR3 is TGTGCCAGCAGCGTTTCGCGGACTGAAGCTTTCTTT. Protein sequence: CASSVSRTEAFF.

The chain has TRBV2 and TRBJ1-2, with TRBD1 identical over 11 bases. The ends lost 2 bases at V and 8 bases at J; junction bases unmatched: 4. CDR1 is SNHLY and CDR2 is FYNNEI in the germline V gene. This CDR3 has 14 amino acids. CDR3 amino acids: CASSEPDRGRGYTF. As DNA, the CDR3 is TGTGCCAGCAGTGAACCGGACAGGGGGCGCGGCTACACCTTC.

DNA of the CDR3: TGTGCCAGCAGCTTAAAACAGGGGGCAGGTGGCTACACCTTC. The encoded protein is CASSLKQGAGGYTF. The rearrangement joins TRBV7-8 to TRBJ1-2, with TRBD1 matching 9 bases. Germline CDR1 SGHVS, CDR2 FQNEAQ. Unmatched junction bases numbered 5, after V lost 2 bases and J lost 7 bases. This CDR3 contains 14 residues.

V is TRBV5-4 and J is TRBJ2-4, with 10 bases matching TRBD2. V shed 2 bases and J 6 bases; nucleotides not matched to a gene: 8. CDR3 size: 16 residues. Germline V gene lookup returns CDR1 SGHNT and CDR2 YYREEE (reference sequence). The CDR3 protein is CASSFSAGGNRNIQYF. The CDR3 nucleotides are TGTGCCAGCAGCTTTTCAGCGGGAGGGAATCGAAACATTCAGTACTTC.

This chain links TRBV5-1 with TRBJ2-1; D possibly corresponds to TRBD2 (7 bases). Trimming removed 7 bases from V and 5 bases from J, with 16 bases in between. Germline lookup yields CDR1 SGHRS and CDR2 YFSETQ. The CDR3 is made up of 14 amino acids. The CDR3 DNA is TGCGCCAGCCTTAGGGGGGGACTGGACAATGAGCAGTTCTTC. It specifies CASLRGGLDNEQFF.

J is TRBJ1-6 and V is TRBV27; D not certain. CDR1 is MNHEY and CDR2 is SMNVEV in the germline V gene (reference sequence). The V end was cut by 0 bases, the J end by 9 bases, with 9 bases between. The CDR3 has 14 residues. The CDR3 region has the DNA TGTGCCAGCAGTTTATCGATCCGGGGTTCACCCCTCCACTTT. It translates to CASSLSIRGSPLHF.

V usage is TRBV27 and J usage is TRBJ1-6; TRBD1 agrees at 10 bases. The CDR3 is 14 residues long. Germline CDR1 reads MNHEY; CDR2 reads SMNVEV (reference sequence). The V gene end was trimmed by 6 bases and the J gene end by 10 bases; junction bases not matched to a gene: 6. The CDR3 bases are TGTGCCAGCAGACCCGGGACAGGGGTCTCACCCCTCCACTTT. This sequence encodes CASRPGTGVSPLHF.

This rearrangement joins TRBV6-5 to TRBJ2-2, with unresolved D. Germline values: CDR1 MNHEY, CDR2 SVGAGI. Trimming stripped 2 bases from V and 4 bases from J, with 14 bases between. This CDR3 is built from 16 residues. The CDR3: CASSYLSVAATGELFF. Here the CDR3 DNA reads TGTGCCAGCAGTTACCTCAGTGTAGCAGCCACCGGGGAGCTGTTTTTT.

The chain joins TRBV19 to TRBJ1-1; D not certain. Trimming shortened V by 5 bases and J by 1 base, and 8 bases separated the two germline ends. Germline V lookup: CDR1 LNHDA, CDR2 SQIVND (reference sequence). The CDR3 consists of 13 residues. CDR3 sequence: CASSAGSNTEAFF. The CDR3 DNA follows: TGTGCCAGTAGTGCAGGATCGAACACTGAAGCTTTCTTT.

The V gene is TRBV6-5, the J gene TRBJ2-5; D may be TRBD1 (5 bases). The CDR3 runs to 15 residues. Germline assignment: CDR1 MNHEY and CDR2 SVGAGI. V was pared by 2 bases and J by 7 bases, with 17 bases between. The chain's CDR3 is CASSYPGAGQGTQYF. DNA for the CDR3: TGTGCCAGCAGTTACCCAGGTGCCGGGCAGGGGACCCAGTACTTC.

V gene TRBV5-5 combines with J gene TRBJ2-5; 9 bases fit TRBD1. The CDR3 runs 16 residues. Germline V lookup: CDR1 SGHKS, CDR2 YYEKEE (reference sequence). Unmatched junction bases numbered 10, after V lost 3 bases and J lost 4 bases. The CDR3 DNA follows: TGTGCCAGCAGCTACGCCGGGACAGGGAATGGAGAGACCCAGTACTTC. It is translated as CASSYAGTGNGETQYF.

The chain uses TRBV19 and TRBJ2-2; D is ambiguous. The V end was cut by 6 bases, the J end by 2 bases, with 13 bases between. The germline gives CDR1 LNHDA, CDR2 SQIVND (reference sequence). This CDR3 is built from 15 residues. CDR3 nucleotides: TGTGCCAGTAGACCCGGCGGCGGCAACACCGGGGAGCTGTTTTTT. Translation gives CASRPGGGNTGELFF.

V usage is TRBV7-9 and J usage is TRBJ2-5; 9 positions agree with TRBD2. CDR3 length equals 15 residues. Germline lookup yields CDR1 SEHNR and CDR2 FQNEAQ (reference sequence). V shed 7 bases, J shed 5 bases, and the junction held 11 bases outside the gene matches. In DNA, the CDR3 is TGTGCCAGCATGGGGCGGGGGGGCCACGGGGAGACCCAGTACTTC. This encodes CASMGRGGHGETQYF.

The V call is TRBV19, the J call TRBJ2-7, with a possible D match to TRBD2 (7 bases). CDR3 length: 15 amino acids. CDR1 is LNHDA and CDR2 is SQIVND in the germline V gene (reference sequence). Trimming shortened V by 5 bases and J by 5 bases, and 19 bases separated the two germline ends. The CDR3 loop reads CASSLRGGTRNEQYF. CDR3 nucleotides: TGTGCCAGTAGTTTGAGGGGGGGGACCCGGAACGAGCAGTACTTC. The full variable domain, rest sourced from reference TRBV19 and TRBJ2-7, is DGGITQSPKYLFRKEGQNVTLSCEQNLNHDAMYWYRQDPGQGLRLIYYSQIVNDFQKGDIAEGYSVSREKKESFPLTVTSAQKNPTAFYLCASSLRGGTRNEQYFGPGTRLTVT.

This chain joins TRBV2 and TRBJ2-1, with a weak D call TRBD2 (6 bases). Germline CDR1 SNHLY, CDR2 FYNNEI. The CDR3 extends over 14 amino acids. Trimming removed 1 base at V and 4 bases at J, with 8 bases between. The CDR3 DNA sequence: TGTGCCAGCAGTGAAGGCGGGGCATACAATGAGCAGTTCTTC. This encodes CASSEGGAYNEQFF.

By its share, this clone is medium-sized. This sequence joins TRBV7-9 and TRBJ2-3; 7 positions match TRBD2. Germline V lookup: CDR1 SEHNR, CDR2 FQNEAQ (reference sequence). The CDR3 totals 14 residues. V was pared by 4 bases and J by 2 bases, with 3 bases of the junction left unmatched. This chain's CDR3 is CASSWGGPTDTQYF. The CDR3 DNA sequence: TGTGCCAGCAGCTGGGGGGGACCCACAGATACGCAGTATTTT.

The count of this clone is one. The gene calls are TRBV19 and TRBJ1-2; tentatively, D is TRBD1 (5 bases). The V end lost 11 bases, the J end lost 5 bases, and 18 bases lay between the germline ends. Germline V gene sequence: CDR1 LNHDA, CDR2 SQIVND (reference sequence). The CDR3 has 13 residues. The CDR3 here is CASTETGHYGYTF. The CDR3 nucleotides read TGTGCCTCAACTGAAACAGGTCATTATGGCTACACCTTC.

This clone is judged medium-sized. The chain links TRBV2 to TRBJ2-7; 13 bases align to TRBD2. Unmatched junction bases numbered 8, after V lost 2 bases and J lost 4 bases. CDR3 length: 17 amino acids. In germline, CDR1 is SNHLY, CDR2 FYNNEI. The CDR3 coding sequence is TGTGCCAGCAGTGAACAAGGGGCGGGACTAGCGGGATACGAGCAGTACTTC. It codes for CASSEQGAGLAGYEQYF.

The rearrangement joins TRBV7-9 to TRBJ2-7; 7 positions match TRBD1. Germline CDR1 is SEHNR and CDR2 is FQNEAQ (reference sequence). The CDR3 spans 14 residues. The V and J ends lost 5 bases and 0 bases, in that order; junction bases with no gene match: 4. This chain's CDR3 is CASSPGTDSYEQYF. The DNA for the CDR3 is TGTGCCAGCAGCCCCGGGACAGACTCCTACGAGCAGTACTTC.

This chain uses TRBV5-1 with TRBJ1-1, with 9 nucleotides matching TRBD1. The CDR3 spans 15 residues. J was trimmed by 4 bases and V by 4 bases; bases with no gene match: 8. Germline V lookup: CDR1 SGHRS, CDR2 YFSETQ. The CDR3 spells CASSPGDRAGTEAFF. The CDR3, as DNA: TGCGCCAGCAGCCCAGGGGACAGGGCGGGCACTGAAGCTTTCTTT. Drawing the rest from reference TRBV5-1 and TRBJ1-1, the complete variable domain is KAGVTQTPRYLIKTRGQQVTLSCSPISGHRSVSWYQQTPGQGLQFLFEYFSETQRNKGNFPGRFSGRQFSNSRSEMNVSTLELGDSALYLCASSPGDRAGTEAFFGQGTRLTVV.